The present T cell receptor beta chain was sequenced within a study of T cell repertoires in cytomegalovirus infection. Study information: The authors used CMV epitopes that were HLA-C-restricted (recently identified) and HLA-B-restricted (well studied).

Germline-derived CDR1 and CDR2 are MNHNY and SVGAGI (reference sequence). This CDR3 is built from 14 residues. Trimming took 0 bases from V and 2 from J, leaving 8 bases between them. This clonotype occurred many times. The antigen is undetermined. TCRdb processed the reads anew with MiXCR; each CDR3 protein has one entry. Counted here are approximately 300,000 distinct CDR3 sequences, just under 30% occurring once; the ten biggest clones make up around 19%. The chain links TRBV6-6 to TRBJ2-7; weak D call: TRBD2 (5 bases). The specimen was cultured PBMCs, collected from culture after CMV antigen stimulation. The clonotype was recovered from a human donor in good health (CMV status not recorded). Some clones in this sample may be carry-over from other donors' samples. The CDR3 reads CASSYSTGTYEQYF. The CDR3 DNA reads as TGTGCCAGCAGTTACTCGACCGGGACCTACGAGCAGTACTTC.